This paragraph covers one TCR beta chain sequence. Its antigen remains unidentified. The data are from a study of beta chain features in type 1 diabetes. The study's findings and limits: There was a possibility that cDNA sequencing over-represented cells with high TCR expression. All four CD4+ subsets from Type 1 diabetes patients carried moderately but significantly shorter TCRB CDR3s.

V shed 0 bases and J 6 bases; nucleotides not matched to a gene: 14. The CDR3 is 17 amino acids. The germline V gene encodes CDR1 LNHNV and CDR2 YYDKDF (reference sequence). Every bit of the isolated RNA underwent reverse transcription, so sequencing read expressed TCRB transcripts. Data came from immunoSEQ multiplex PCR; TCRdb stores just in-frame clones and leaves some out. The table has around 280,000 clones, 15% seen once. The sample taken for sequencing was naive CD4+ T cells from blood. The rearrangement uses TRBV15 and TRBJ2-7, with 7 bases identical to TRBD2. The sequence came from a man younger than 35 with type 1 diabetes. The CDR3 bases are TGTGCCACCAGCAGAGATTACAAGCCTCCAAGGGAGGGCGAGCAGTACTTC. Protein sequence: CATSRDYKPPREGEQYF.